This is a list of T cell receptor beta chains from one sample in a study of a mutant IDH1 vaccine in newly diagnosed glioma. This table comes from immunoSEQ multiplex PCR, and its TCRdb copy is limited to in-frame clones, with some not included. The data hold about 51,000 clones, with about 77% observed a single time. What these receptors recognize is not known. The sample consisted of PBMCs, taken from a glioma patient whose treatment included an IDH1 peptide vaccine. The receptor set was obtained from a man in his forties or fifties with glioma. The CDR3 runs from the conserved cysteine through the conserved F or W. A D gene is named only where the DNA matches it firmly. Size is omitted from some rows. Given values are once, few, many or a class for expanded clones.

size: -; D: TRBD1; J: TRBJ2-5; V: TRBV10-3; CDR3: CAISAPGQGETQYF; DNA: TGTGCCATCAGTGCCCCGGGACAGGGGGAGACCCAGTACTTC
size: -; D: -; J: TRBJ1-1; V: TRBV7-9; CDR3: CASTPGAEAFF; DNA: TGTGCCAGCACCCCCGGCGCTGAAGCTTTCTTT
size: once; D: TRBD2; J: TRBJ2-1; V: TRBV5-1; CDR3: CASSSGTSLYNEQFF; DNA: TGCGCCAGCAGCTCTGGGACTAGCCTATACAATGAGCAGTTCTTC
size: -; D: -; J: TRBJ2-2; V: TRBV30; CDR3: CAWSESGELFF; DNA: TGTGCCTGGAGTGAGTCCGGGGAGCTGTTTTTT
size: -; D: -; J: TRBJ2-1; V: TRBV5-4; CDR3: CASSSPQGHPNEQFF; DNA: TGTGCCAGCAGCTCCCCCCAAGGGCACCCCAATGAGCAGTTCTTC
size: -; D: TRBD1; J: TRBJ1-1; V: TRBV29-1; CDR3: CSAEQGASTEAFF; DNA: TGCAGCGCCGAACAGGGGGCCAGCACTGAAGCTTTCTTT
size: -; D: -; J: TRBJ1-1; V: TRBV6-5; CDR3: CASTGTKNTEAFF; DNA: TGTGCCAGCACCGGGACAAAGAACACTGAAGCTTTCTTT
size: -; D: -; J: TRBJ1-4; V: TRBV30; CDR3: CAWGRSENEKLFF; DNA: TGTGCCTGGGGGAGGTCTGAGAATGAAAAACTGTTTTTT
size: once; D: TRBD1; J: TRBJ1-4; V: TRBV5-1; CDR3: CASRGDRGNEKLFF; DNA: TGCGCCAGCAGAGGAGACAGGGGTAATGAAAAACTGTTTTTT
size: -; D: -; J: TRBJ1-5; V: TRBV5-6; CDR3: CASSPGGVNQPQHF; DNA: TGTGCCAGCTCTCCTGGAGGGGTCAATCAGCCCCAGCATTTT
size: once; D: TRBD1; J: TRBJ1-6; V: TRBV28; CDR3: CASRRQGGAPLHF; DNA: TGTGCCAGCAGACGACAGGGAGGAGCACCCCTCCACTTT
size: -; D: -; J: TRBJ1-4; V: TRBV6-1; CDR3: CASSPNPGVGEKLFF; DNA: TGTGCCAGCAGTCCCAACCCAGGGGTGGGCGAAAAACTGTTTTTT